This T cell receptor (beta chain) stems from a study of cytomegalovirus exposure and HLA in healthy donors. Remarks on this clone: Its antigen is currently unknown.

PCR involved 60 Vbeta and 13 Jbeta primers. Assay used: immunoSEQ multiplex PCR; TCRdb lists only in-frame clones, some missing. The data hold some 65,000 clones, with roughly 74% observed a single time. Overall study findings and caveats: Earlier results showed most TCR beta V segments being productive about 87% or about 30% of the time.

The V segment lost 4 bases and the J segment 7 bases; nucleotides outside the gene matches: 7. Germline CDR1 is SGHKS and CDR2 is YYEKEE (reference sequence). The CDR3 is 14 amino acids. This chain connects TRBV5-5 to TRBJ1-2; TRBD1 matches 10 bases. Sample: PBMCs. This TCR was sampled from a woman in her thirties or forties in good health and CMV-seropositive. The CDR3 loop is CASSAGQGDSGYTF. The CDR3 nucleotides are TGTGCCAGCAGCGCCGGACAGGGGGACTCTGGCTACACCTTC.